This T cell receptor beta chain was captured in a study of Ad26.COV2.S vaccination and SARS-CoV-2 variants (dated by TCRdb to 2020 to 2023). Study-wide context: TCRbeta repertoire sequencing served as the tool for gauging how specific and how broad the SARS-CoV-2-reactive T cell receptors were following Ad26.COV2.S vaccination. The TCR-sequenced set comprised approximately 32 samples: some 19 Ad26.COV2.S vaccine recipients, 5 placebo recipients and 8 SARS-CoV-2 convalescent individuals.

For this clone: Its antigen specificity is not known. No much larger clonotype is one base removed from it; base qualities were not supplied.

The immunoSEQ Assay was used to sequence TCRbeta CDR3 regions. After extraction, genomic DNA underwent amplification by bias-controlled multiplex PCR, followed by high-throughput sequencing. Under the source paper's analysis protocol: To quantify the absolute abundance of every unique TCRbeta CDR3 region, sequences were collapsed and filtered. Usable DNA was measured by amplifying reference genes present in all nucleated cells, and TCRbeta template counts were normalized to that usable DNA to estimate T cell fraction. Repertoire TCRs were annotated as SARS-CoV-2-specific by exact matching of V gene, CDR3 amino acid sequence and J gene to a known reactive TCR set. MIRA supplied the reference SARS-CoV-2 TCR set, which was filtered for enrichment in COVID-19-positive ImmuneCODE repertoires so that public or cross-reactive TCRs were removed. Using the MIRA antigens, annotated TCRs were further analysed by specific ORF or by position within an ORF. Depth was the summed frequency of annotated unique rearrangements, while breadth was defined as annotated unique rearrangements over total unique productive rearrangements. Two-sided Wilcoxon rank-sum tests were used to compare TCR breadth between groups. In TCRdb, the immuneACCESS table is reduced to in-frame sequences with V and J assigned. These tables do not hold every clone; where another copy was compared, an unresolved V gene accounts for under half, and the others remain unexplained. The V and J calls and clone size come from that table; D and trimming were worked out from the DNA. For this sample the table gives roughly 150,000 clones, of which more than 80% were detected only once. Together, the top ten hold about 5% of the sample.

The sample's time point label, decoded: individuals recovered from natural SARS-CoV-2 infection. Findings and caveats that apply to the study as a whole: According to the authors, total T cell responses may have been underestimated by the TCR breadth and depth analyses. Compared with placebo recipients, Ad26.COV2.S recipients showed higher spike-specific TCR breadth (P = 0.0014). Comparable non-spike TCR breadth was observed between vaccine and placebo recipients, consistent with only spike being contained in the vaccine. After vaccination, substantial breadth of spike-specific CD8+ and CD4+ T cell responses was reported.

The cysteine opens and the phenylalanine closes a CDR3 of 16 amino acids. Only the CDR3 DNA is retained, 48 bases long and in frame from the first base. Trimmed from V: 2 bases; trimmed from J: 4 bases; junction bases lacking a gene match: 8. According to the germline V gene, CDR1 reads MNHEY and CDR2 reads SVGAGI. This clonotype was obtained from a human donor who had recovered from COVID-19. Sequencing was performed on peripheral blood, taken after recovery from COVID-19. In this chain, TRBV6-5 is recombined with TRBJ2-3; 8 of the junction bases match TRBD1. The CDR3 has the sequence CASSYGSGGVPDTQYF. The nucleotide sequence reads as follows: TGTGCCAGCAGTTACGGGTCAGGGGGCGTCCCAGATACGCAGTATTTT.